Listed below are T cell receptor beta chains from one sample, sequenced in a study of cytomegalovirus exposure and HLA in healthy donors. Clones were sequenced by immunoSEQ multiplex PCR, and TCRdb holds only the in-frame ones, with some missing. The table shows 150,000 or so clones, with approximately 89% occurring only once. Source material: PBMCs. The receptor source for this set is a woman aged 18-35 years in good health and CMV-seropositive. Each CDR3 is given with its conserved first and last residue. The order of the fields is D gene, V gene, J gene, clone size, CDR3 protein, CDR3 DNA. D genes are given only for firm matches. For some rows the clone size is stated as once, few or many, or as a class when expanded; others skip it.

d_call: .; v_call: TRBV30; j_call: TRBJ1-2; clone_size: .; cdr3_aa: CAWSPGDYGYTF; cdr3_nt: TGTGCCTGGAGTCCAGGGGACTATGGCTACACCTTC
d_call: .; v_call: TRBV30; j_call: TRBJ1-3; clone_size: .; cdr3_aa: CAWSPGGARSGNTIYF; cdr3_nt: TGTGCCTGGAGTCCAGGTGGGGCCCGATCTGGAAACACCATATATTTT
d_call: .; v_call: TRBV7-2; j_call: TRBJ2-1; clone_size: .; cdr3_aa: CASSFAGRTATNEQFF; cdr3_nt: TGTGCCAGCAGCTTCGCCGGAAGGACAGCGACCAATGAGCAGTTCTTC
d_call: .; v_call: TRBV11-2; j_call: TRBJ2-5; clone_size: .; cdr3_aa: CASGAGQETQYF; cdr3_nt: TGTGCCAGCGGCGCAGGTCAAGAGACCCAGTACTTC
d_call: .; v_call: TRBV28; j_call: TRBJ2-7; clone_size: few; cdr3_aa: CASSPGTLTGLLTYEQYF; cdr3_nt: TGTGCCAGCAGTCCAGGGACTTTAACAGGATTACTCACCTACGAGCAGTACTTC
d_call: TRBD2; v_call: TRBV27; j_call: TRBJ2-2; clone_size: .; cdr3_aa: CASRSRTGLAGGTNTGELFF; cdr3_nt: TGTGCCAGCCGAAGCCGGACGGGACTAGCGGGGGGGACGAACACCGGGGAGCTGTTTTTT
d_call: .; v_call: TRBV9; j_call: TRBJ1-2; clone_size: .; cdr3_aa: CASSARQAAGYTF; cdr3_nt: TGTGCCAGCAGCGCCCGACAGGCTGCTGGCTACACCTTC
d_call: .; v_call: TRBV10-3; j_call: TRBJ1-5; clone_size: .; cdr3_aa: CAISESIQEGQPQHF; cdr3_nt: TGTGCCATCAGTGAGTCGATACAGGAGGGTCAGCCCCAGCATTTT
d_call: .; v_call: TRBV7-9; j_call: TRBJ2-3; clone_size: .; cdr3_aa: CASSLGASSTDTQYF; cdr3_nt: TGTGCCAGCAGCTTAGGGGCTAGCAGCACAGATACGCAGTATTTT
d_call: .; v_call: TRBV2; j_call: TRBJ1-4; clone_size: .; cdr3_aa: CASSDRGGWSNEKLFF; cdr3_nt: TGTGCCAGCAGTGACCGCGGGGGTTGGTCTAATGAAAAACTGTTTTTT
d_call: .; v_call: TRBV27; j_call: TRBJ1-1; clone_size: .; cdr3_aa: CASKDSRYTRNTEAFF; cdr3_nt: TGTGCCAGCAAAGACAGCAGGTATACGAGGAACACTGAAGCTTTCTTT
d_call: .; v_call: TRBV6-1; j_call: TRBJ2-7; clone_size: .; cdr3_aa: CASSEPGPYEQYF; cdr3_nt: TGTGCCAGCAGTGAGCCAGGGCCCTACGAGCAGTACTTC
d_call: .; v_call: TRBV6-5; j_call: TRBJ1-2; clone_size: .; cdr3_aa: CASSYRQAYGYTF; cdr3_nt: TGTGCCAGCAGTTACAGACAGGCCTATGGCTACACCTTC
d_call: TRBD1; v_call: TRBV11-1; j_call: TRBJ1-6; clone_size: few; cdr3_aa: CASSPRDRSLSPLHF; cdr3_nt: TGTGCCAGCAGCCCTAGGGACAGATCCCTTTCACCCCTCCACTTT
d_call: TRBD2; v_call: TRBV6-1; j_call: TRBJ2-3; clone_size: .; cdr3_aa: CASSVRGGITDTQYF; cdr3_nt: TGTGCCAGCAGTGTCCGGGGGGGTATCACAGATACGCAGTATTTT
d_call: TRBD1; v_call: TRBV25-1; j_call: TRBJ2-7; clone_size: .; cdr3_aa: CASSEVAGGPYEQYF; cdr3_nt: TGTGCCAGCAGTGAGGTGGCAGGGGGCCCCTACGAGCAGTACTTC
d_call: .; v_call: TRBV4-3; j_call: TRBJ2-2; clone_size: once; cdr3_aa: CASSQDREGYTGELFF; cdr3_nt: TGCGCCAGCAGCCAAGATCGGGAAGGGTACACCGGGGAGCTGTTTTTT
d_call: TRBD1; v_call: TRBV11-1; j_call: TRBJ1-5; clone_size: many; cdr3_aa: CASSLRRWGQSNQPQHF; cdr3_nt: TGTGCCAGCAGCCTCAGGCGGTGGGGACAGAGCAATCAGCCCCAGCATTTT
d_call: .; v_call: TRBV2; j_call: TRBJ1-2; clone_size: few; cdr3_aa: CASSGRGYGYTF; cdr3_nt: TGTGCCAGCAGTGGGAGGGGCTATGGCTACACCTTC
d_call: TRBD2; v_call: TRBV6-1; j_call: TRBJ2-3; clone_size: .; cdr3_aa: CASSEVAGGVDTQYF; cdr3_nt: TGTGCCAGCAGTGAAGTAGCGGGGGGGGTGGATACGCAGTATTTT
d_call: TRBD1; v_call: TRBV7-2; j_call: TRBJ2-7; clone_size: .; cdr3_aa: CASSQGQGRYEQYF; cdr3_nt: TGTGCCAGCAGCCAGGGACAGGGGCGATACGAGCAGTACTTC
d_call: .; v_call: TRBV19; j_call: TRBJ2-3; clone_size: .; cdr3_aa: CASSIARLARDTQYF; cdr3_nt: TGTGCCAGTAGTATAGCGAGGCTAGCAAGAGATACGCAGTATTTT
d_call: .; v_call: TRBV6-4; j_call: TRBJ2-1; clone_size: .; cdr3_aa: CASSDSKGLTELSYNEQFF; cdr3_nt: TGTGCCAGCAGTGACTCGAAGGGACTTACAGAATTATCCTACAATGAGCAGTTCTTC
d_call: TRBD1; v_call: TRBV5-6; j_call: TRBJ2-7; clone_size: once; cdr3_aa: CASSLGQGYYEQYF; cdr3_nt: TGTGCCAGCAGCTTGGGACAGGGGTACTACGAGCAGTACTTC
d_call: .; v_call: TRBV7-2; j_call: TRBJ1-1; clone_size: .; cdr3_aa: CASSAPGRTEAFF; cdr3_nt: TGTGCCAGCAGCGCCCCTGGCCGCACTGAAGCTTTCTTT
d_call: .; v_call: TRBV25-1; j_call: TRBJ1-2; clone_size: .; cdr3_aa: CASSDPGGLYGYTF; cdr3_nt: TGTGCCAGCAGTGACCCCGGGGGGCTGTATGGCTACACCTTC
d_call: .; v_call: TRBV2; j_call: TRBJ2-3; clone_size: .; cdr3_aa: CASSGTGTPNTDTQYF; cdr3_nt: TGTGCCAGCAGCGGCACCGGGACACCTAACACAGATACGCAGTATTTT
d_call: .; v_call: TRBV6-8; j_call: TRBJ1-3; clone_size: once; cdr3_aa: CASRVSGGNTIYF; cdr3_nt: TGTGCCAGCAGGGTTTCGGGGGGGAACACCATATATTTT
d_call: TRBD2; v_call: TRBV5-4; j_call: TRBJ2-5; clone_size: .; cdr3_aa: CASSYGAGPPLGETQYF; cdr3_nt: TGTGCCAGCAGCTACGGAGCGGGGCCCCCCCTGGGGGAGACCCAGTACTTC
d_call: .; v_call: TRBV19; j_call: TRBJ2-7; clone_size: .; cdr3_aa: CASSIDRYEQYF; cdr3_nt: TGTGCCAGTAGTATAGACCGCTACGAGCAGTACTTC
d_call: TRBD1; v_call: TRBV11-1; j_call: TRBJ2-2; clone_size: many; cdr3_aa: CASSPRQGSTGELFF; cdr3_nt: TGTGCCAGCAGCCCCCGACAGGGAAGCACCGGGGAGCTGTTTTTT
d_call: .; v_call: TRBV28; j_call: TRBJ2-7; clone_size: .; cdr3_aa: CASSLITGFYEQYF; cdr3_nt: TGTGCCAGCAGTTTAATTACAGGGTTTTACGAGCAGTACTTC
d_call: TRBD1; v_call: TRBV28; j_call: TRBJ1-1; clone_size: .; cdr3_aa: CASRPGGGYGAFF; cdr3_nt: TGTGCCAGCAGGCCAGGGGGCGGATATGGAGCTTTCTTT
d_call: TRBD2; v_call: TRBV11-3; j_call: TRBJ2-3; clone_size: .; cdr3_aa: CASSASQGLAGSTDTQYF; cdr3_nt: TGTGCCAGCAGCGCCTCCCAGGGACTAGCGGGGAGCACAGATACGCAGTATTTT
d_call: .; v_call: TRBV10-1; j_call: TRBJ2-7; clone_size: .; cdr3_aa: CASSDNSSYEQYF; cdr3_nt: TGCGCCAGCAGTGATAACAGCTCCTACGAGCAGTACTTC
d_call: .; v_call: TRBV7-8; j_call: TRBJ1-1; clone_size: .; cdr3_aa: CASSPGIGTEAFF; cdr3_nt: TGTGCCAGCAGCCCAGGGATAGGGACTGAAGCTTTCTTT
d_call: .; v_call: TRBV7-9; j_call: TRBJ2-7; clone_size: .; cdr3_aa: CASSLSDGGTNYEQYF; cdr3_nt: TGTGCCAGCAGCCTCTCTGATGGGGGGACCAACTACGAGCAGTACTTC
d_call: TRBD2; v_call: TRBV19; j_call: TRBJ2-5; clone_size: .; cdr3_aa: CASSPQGGGQETQYF; cdr3_nt: TGTGCCAGTAGTCCCCAGGGCGGGGGCCAAGAGACCCAGTACTTC